The 31 T cell receptor beta chains reported below all come from one sample, sequenced in a study of cytomegalovirus exposure and HLA in healthy donors. Sequencing was performed with immunoSEQ multiplex PCR; in TCRdb, only in-frame clones are kept and a portion is missing. The repertoire holds about 120,000 clones, with roughly nine tenths as singletons. Sequenced: PBMCs. Receptor source: a woman aged 18-29 years in good health and CMV-seronegative.

In this sample, this clone turned up once. The J gene is TRBJ2-7, the V gene TRBV15, with 12 bases matching TRBD2. The CDR3 contains 15 residues. V shed 4 bases and J 2 bases; nucleotides not matched to a gene: 3. The V gene's germline CDR1 is LNHNV and CDR2 YYDKDF (reference sequence). For the CDR3, the DNA is TGTGCCACCAGCAAAGGACTAGCGGGACCCTACGAGCAGTACTTC. It yields the protein CATSKGLAGPYEQYF.

The V gene is TRBV7-9, the J gene TRBJ2-7; weak D call: TRBD2 (6 bases). V was trimmed by 3 bases and J by 0 bases, leaving 9 bases between them. The CDR3 consists of 14 residues. Germline lookup yields CDR1 SEHNR and CDR2 FQNEAQ (reference sequence). The CDR3 sequence is CASSLGLFSYEQYF. CDR3 DNA: TGTGCCAGCAGCTTGGGACTCTTCTCCTACGAGCAGTACTTC.

The gene calls are TRBV6-4 and TRBJ1-5; weak D call: TRBD1 (5 bases). V was clipped by 0 bases and J by 1 base, with 10 bases between them. CDR1 is MRHNA and CDR2 is SNTAGT in the germline V gene. This CDR3 comprises 16 residues. CDR3 protein: CASSDSGAESNQPQHF. DNA of the CDR3: TGTGCCAGCAGTGACTCAGGGGCGGAGAGCAATCAGCCCCAGCATTTT.

The chain links TRBV6-5 to TRBJ2-3; 7 nucleotides line up with TRBD1. J lost 4 bases, V lost 2 bases, and 9 bases had no gene match. Germline CDR1 and CDR2: MNHEY and SVGAGI. This CDR3 comprises 16 residues. CDR3 DNA: TGTGCCAGCAGTTACACCTCGACAGGGAGTGCAGATACGCAGTATTTT. Residues: CASSYTSTGSADTQYF.

In this sample, this clone turned up a few times. This chain links TRBV6-1 with TRBJ1-5; D not resolved. Germline V gives CDR1 MNHNS, CDR2 SASEGT. The CDR3 is 11 residues long. V gave up 5 bases and J gave up 5 bases, with 4 bases separating them. CDR3 loop: CASSSYQPQHF. For the CDR3, the DNA is TGTGCCAGCAGTTCCTATCAGCCCCAGCATTTT.

V gene TRBV7-8 combines with J gene TRBJ2-7; D might be TRBD2 (5 bases). CDR1 is SGHVS and CDR2 is FQNEAQ in the germline V gene. V lost 0 bases and J lost 0, with 15 bases in between. The CDR3 runs 17 residues. The CDR3 DNA is TGTGCCAGCAGCTTAGCGATTTGGGAGCGGAGCTCCTACGAGCAGTACTTC. Its translation is CASSLAIWERSSYEQYF.

V usage is TRBV5-4 and J usage is TRBJ2-3, with 9 positions matching TRBD1. V trimming: 4 bases; J trimming: 4 bases; junction bases outside the gene matches: 7. The CDR3 spans 15 residues. CDR1 and CDR2 (germline): SGHNT, YYREEE (reference sequence). CDR3 bases: TGTGCCAGCAGCAGGGGACAGGGCCGCCCAGATACGCAGTATTTT. It is translated as CASSRGQGRPDTQYF. Combining the CDR3 with reference TRBV5-4 and TRBJ2-3 gives the whole variable domain ETGVTQSPTHLIKTRGQQVTLRCSSQSGHNTVSWYQQALGQGPQFIFQYYREEENGRGNFPPRFSGLQFPNYSSELNVNALELDDSALYLCASSRGQGRPDTQYFGPGTRLTVL.

The genes are TRBV5-1 and TRBJ1-2, with D perhaps TRBD1 (6 bases). Germline CDR1 and CDR2: SGHRS and YFSETQ. The CDR3 spans 15 residues. V lost 1 base and J lost 6, with 16 bases in between. This chain's CDR3 is CASSLHTGSVDGYTF. The CDR3, as DNA: TGCGCCAGCAGCTTGCATACAGGGTCGGTTGATGGCTACACCTTC.

The chain combines TRBV2 with TRBJ2-2; a weak D match, TRBD1 (5 bases). Trimming took off 6 bases at V and 0 bases at J, with 17 bases between the two ends. The CDR3 covers 17 residues. Germline assignment: CDR1 SNHLY and CDR2 FYNNEI. CDR3 amino acids: CASSYPSLGANTGELFF. The CDR3 nucleotides are TGTGCCAGCAGCTACCCCTCTTTAGGGGCGAACACCGGGGAGCTGTTTTTT.

This rearrangement joins TRBV5-8 to TRBJ2-5; possible D gene TRBD2, 5 bases. The V and J ends lost 0 bases and 2 bases respectively, with 11 bases between them. CDR1 SGHTS and CDR2 YDEGEE come from the germline V gene. This CDR3 comprises 15 residues. The CDR3 coding sequence is TGTGCCAGCAGCTTGGAGGGAGCAAAACAAGAGACCCAGTACTTC. Protein product: CASSLEGAKQETQYF.

On this clone itself: A junction end diverges from the germline sequence, so it may reflect a read error. V and J are TRBV5-1 and TRBJ2-3; 7 nucleotides match TRBD1. From germline, CDR1 is SGHRS and CDR2 YFSETQ. The CDR3 totals 15 residues. The CDR3, as DNA: TGCGCCAGCAGCTTGGAGGGGGCCCCCACATATACGCAGTATTTT. This encodes CASSLEGAPTYTQYF.

The CDR3 sequence is CASSEGLPPHNEQFF. CDR3 sequence (DNA): TGTGCCAGCAGTGAGGGGCTCCCGCCCCACAATGAGCAGTTCTTC. The chain carries TRBV6-4 and TRBJ2-1, with TRBD1 as a possible D gene (5 bases). The germline V gene has CDR1 MRHNA and CDR2 SNTAGT. This CDR3 has 15 amino acids. Trimming shortened V by 3 bases and J by 5 bases, and 14 bases separated the two germline ends.

The rearrangement links TRBV5-1 to TRBJ2-5; TRBD2 agrees at 10 bases. CDR1 and CDR2 (germline): SGHRS, YFSETQ. There are 17 residues in the CDR3. The junction had 11 bases not matched to a gene; V was cut back by 4 bases and J by 2 bases. CDR3 loop: CASSDYTTSGPQETQYF. CDR3 bases: TGCGCCAGCAGCGACTACACGACTAGCGGGCCTCAAGAGACCCAGTACTTC.

The rearrangement uses TRBV5-8 and TRBJ2-7; the D gene is possibly TRBD2 (5 bases). The CDR3 contains 13 residues. V lost 2 bases and J 0 bases, leaving 6 bases between the germline ends. Per germline, CDR1 SGHTS and CDR2 YDEGEE. CDR3 in amino acids: CASSFGGSYEQYF. The CDR3 coding sequence is TGTGCCAGCAGCTTCGGAGGCTCCTACGAGCAGTACTTC.

The chain combines TRBV18 with TRBJ1-4; tentatively, D is TRBD1 (6 bases). This CDR3 has 13 residues. The V and J ends lost 8 bases and 1 base respectively, with 8 bases between them. From germline, CDR1 is KGHSH and CDR2 LQKENI. The CDR3: CASHRVTNEKLFF. The CDR3 bases are TGTGCCAGCCACAGGGTAACTAATGAAAAACTGTTTTTT.

The V and J genes are TRBV11-3 and TRBJ1-3, with D tentatively TRBD1 (6 bases). The CDR3 has 14 residues. The germline V gene has CDR1 SGHNT and CDR2 YENEEA. With 7 bases removed from V and 4 bases from J, the gap between germline ends came to 14 bases. CDR3 in DNA: TGTGCCAGCACCCCCCGGGACACAGGAAACACCATATATTTT. Translating it yields CASTPRDTGNTIYF.

The chain recombines TRBV5-4 with TRBJ2-1; D gene uncertain. Trimming shortened V by 5 bases and J by 1 base, and 13 bases separated the two germline ends. Germline lookup yields CDR1 SGHNT and CDR2 YYREEE (reference sequence). The CDR3 covers 15 residues. This chain's CDR3 is CASRPYDGSYNEQFF. The CDR3 nucleotides read TGTGCCAGCAGGCCGTACGACGGGTCCTACAATGAGCAGTTCTTC.

The rearrangement links TRBV4-1 to TRBJ2-5, with 13 positions matching TRBD2. CDR3 length: 17 amino acids. V was pared by 2 bases and J by 3 bases, with 6 bases of the junction left unmatched. Per the germline V gene, CDR1 is MGHRA and CDR2 is YSYEKL. The CDR3 protein is CASSQKGLAGREETQYF. CDR3 nucleotides: TGCGCCAGCAGCCAAAAGGGACTAGCGGGGAGAGAAGAGACCCAGTACTTC.

The chain is built from TRBV29-1 and TRBJ1-2, with TRBD1 matching 9 bases. Per the germline V gene, CDR1 is SQVTM and CDR2 is ANQGSEA. The CDR3 has 12 residues. The J segment lost 6 bases and the V segment lost 7 bases, leaving 6 bases of the junction unmatched. The CDR3 loop reads CSAGDRVNGYTF. The CDR3 DNA follows: TGCAGCGCTGGGGACAGGGTGAATGGCTACACCTTC.

This clone was detected only once. The chain uses TRBV27 and TRBJ2-7; 8 positions match TRBD1. V gave up 3 bases and J gave up 6 bases; unmatched junction bases: 7. The CDR3 is 14 residues long. Per germline, CDR1 MNHEY and CDR2 SMNVEV (reference sequence). The chain's CDR3 is CASSFRTGWSEQYF. The CDR3 DNA is TGTGCCAGCAGTTTCCGGACAGGGTGGAGCGAGCAGTACTTC.

This sequence joins TRBV5-1 and TRBJ1-2; 10 positions agree with TRBD1. The CDR3 covers 15 residues. V lost 4 bases, J lost 4 bases, and 7 bases stayed unmatched. CDR1 is SGHRS and CDR2 is YFSETQ in the germline V gene. The CDR3 DNA sequence: TGCGCCAGCAGCCTTGGGACAGGGGAGGCCTATGGCTACACCTTC. Translation gives CASSLGTGEAYGYTF.

The gene calls are TRBV6-5 and TRBJ2-3; TRBD1 matches at 10 bases. The germline V gene has CDR1 MNHEY and CDR2 SVGAGI. Trimming removed 11 bases from V and 2 bases from J; junction bases left unmatched: 10. This CDR3 is 15 amino acids long. The CDR3 DNA reads TGTGCCGCCTCTTTCGGGACAGGGGACACAGATACGCAGTATTTT. This gives the protein CAASFGTGDTDTQYF.

The rearrangement links TRBV7-3 to TRBJ2-3, with 9 nucleotides matching TRBD1. Unmatched junction bases numbered 8, after V lost 4 bases and J lost 6 bases. Germline-derived CDR1 and CDR2 are SGHTA and FQGTGA. CDR3 length: 15 amino acids. CDR3 coding DNA: TGTGCCAGCAGCTCGGGACAGGGATCAGGGGATACGCAGTATTTT. Its translation is CASSSGQGSGDTQYF.

The chain recombines TRBV5-1 with TRBJ1-4; TRBD1 matches 7 bases. Germline V CDR1 and CDR2: SGHRS, YFSETQ. This CDR3 comprises 15 residues. Trimming at V came to 4 bases and at J to 5 bases, leaving 8 bases not matched to a gene. CDR3 in amino acids: CASSPWAGGNEKLFF. DNA for the CDR3: TGCGCCAGCAGCCCCTGGGCAGGGGGAAATGAAAAACTGTTTTTT.

Worth noting for this clone: The sample contains more than one DNA sequence encoding this CDR3. The DNA of the CDR3 is TGTGCCAGCAGTTACTCGACTAGCGGTACCTACGAGCAGTACTTC. As protein: CASSYSTSGTYEQYF. The chain employs TRBV6-5 and TRBJ2-7; 9 bases agree with TRBD2. Per germline, CDR1 MNHEY and CDR2 SVGAGI. V was clipped by 0 bases and J by 2 bases; unmatched bases: 2. This CDR3 spans 15 amino acids.

The chain links TRBV4-1 to TRBJ2-7, with a weak D call TRBD2 (6 bases). CDR3 length equals 15 residues. Trimming cost V 2 bases and J 2 bases, with 13 bases left between them. The germline V gene has CDR1 MGHRA and CDR2 YSYEKL. The CDR3 loop reads CASSQTSFGTYEQYF. Here the CDR3 DNA reads TGCGCCAGCAGCCAAACTAGCTTTGGGACCTACGAGCAGTACTTC.

The rearrangement uses TRBV5-4 and TRBJ2-5, with unresolved D. The CDR3 loop spans 13 amino acids. With 0 bases removed from V and 4 bases from J, the gap between germline ends came to 7 bases. Germline CDR1 SGHNT, CDR2 YYREEE (reference sequence). The CDR3 here is CASSLDLRETQYF. The CDR3 coding sequence is TGTGCCAGCAGCTTGGACCTTAGAGAGACCCAGTACTTC.

This sequence joins TRBV5-1 and TRBJ2-3; 7 nucleotides line up with TRBD1. The ends lost 0 bases at V and 4 bases at J; junction bases unmatched: 5. The CDR3 is 15 residues long. Per germline, CDR1 SGHRS and CDR2 YFSETQ. CDR3: CASSLGGGTADTQYF. CDR3 nucleotides: TGCGCCAGCAGCTTGGGAGGGGGCACGGCAGATACGCAGTATTTT.

This sequence joins TRBV6-1 and TRBJ2-7; 9 bases align to TRBD2. The CDR3 is 15 residues long. Germline trimming cut 6 bases from V and 3 bases from J; bases unmatched to any gene: 9. CDR1 is MNHNS, CDR2 SASEGT, per germline. The DNA of the CDR3 is TGTGCCAGCAGCTGGCGGGAGGGCATATTCTACGAGCAGTACTTC. Translated: CASSWREGIFYEQYF.

V gene TRBV19 combines with J gene TRBJ1-2, with 7 bases lining up with TRBD1. Germline loops: CDR1 LNHDA, CDR2 SQIVND (reference sequence). V shed 3 bases and J 5 bases; nucleotides not matched to a gene: 9. The CDR3 is 15 residues long. CDR3 coding DNA: TGTGCCAGTAGTATTCCTACAGGGGTTGGGTATGGCTACACCTTC. Translating gives CASSIPTGVGYGYTF.

V usage is TRBV13 and J usage is TRBJ2-7, with 12 positions matching TRBD2. CDR1 and CDR2 (germline): PRHDT, FYEKMQ (reference sequence). The CDR3 is 15 residues long. V was clipped by 5 bases and J by 5 bases; unmatched bases: 7. The CDR3 spells CASSTRLAGVHEQYF. DNA of the CDR3: TGTGCCAGCAGCACCCGACTAGCGGGAGTCCACGAGCAGTACTTC.